The entry below describes one T cell receptor beta chain. What it binds is unknown. This record belongs to a study of blood T cells in healthy people across ages. Study observations and caveats: Total diversity from one million sequenced T cells was likely underestimated.

Unmatched junction bases numbered 9, after V lost 0 bases and J lost 8 bases. Germline lookup yields CDR1 LGHNA and CDR2 YSLEER. The CDR3 has 15 residues. Alongside a J-beta primer mix, a sample-barcoded 5' primer served in a second PCR lasting roughly 6 to 11 cycles. Each of the cDNA molecules was tagged by a template-switch adaptor with 12 random nucleotides. TCRdb re-called the 5' RACE reads through MiXCR, storing one row per CDR3 protein. The sample shows 800,000 to 950,000 distinct CDR3 sequences, around 46% of them seen only once. The TCR sequence derives from a young man in good health. The specimen sequenced was blood. The chain is built from TRBV4-3 and TRBJ1-2, with 7 nucleotides matching TRBD1. The CDR3 reads CASSQDGTVYEGYTF. The CDR3 nucleotides read TGCGCCAGCAGCCAAGATGGGACAGTGTATGAAGGCTACACCTTC.